Below are 2 T cell receptor beta chains sequenced from a single sample in a study of molecular identifiers for immune sequencing clone quantification. Using its own MiXCR run on the PCR reads, TCRdb lists one record per CDR3 protein. Among 490,000 or so distinct CDR3 sequences listed, about 26% were seen once. Sequencing was performed on naive CD8+ T cells from blood, with Jurkat cell RNA spiked in. Subset denoted: FACS-sorted CD8+CD4-CCR7+CD45RA+ naive T cells. The source is a human donor in good health. Some libraries in this study had Jurkat cell RNA spiked in.

The table lists this clonotype with a count of one. This clone may be a read error of a much larger clone one base away. This sequence joins TRBV7-2 and TRBJ2-7; a weak D match, TRBD2 (6 bases). The CDR3 sequence is 13 residues long. Germline V gene data show CDR1 as SGHTA and CDR2 as FQGNSA. The CDR3 sequence is CASSFLTSSERYF. CDR3 in DNA: TGTGCCAGCAGCTTCCTGACTAGTTCCGAGCGGTACTTC. The full variable domain, its missing parts supplied by reference TRBV7-2 and TRBJ2-7, is GAGVSQSPSNKVTEKGKDVELRCDPISGHTALYWYRQSLGQGLEFLIYFQGNSAPDKSGLPSDRFSAERTGGSVSTLTIQRTQQEDSAVYLCASSFLTSSERYFGPGTRLTVT.

This clonotype was observed at least ten times. V gene TRBV7-9 combines with J gene TRBJ1-2; the D is unclear. Trimming shortened V by 5 bases and J by 13 bases, and 20 bases separated the two germline ends. Germline V CDR1 and CDR2: SEHNR, FQNEAQ (reference sequence). The CDR3 is 13 amino acids. In DNA, the CDR3 is TGTGCCAGCAGCCCCGCCCCGGAGATGCAGTCCACCTTC. The encoded protein is CASSPAPEMQSTF.